These 5 T cell receptor beta chains share one sample of origin, sequenced in a study of OX40 agonist ivuxolimab in advanced cancers. The data were produced by immunoSEQ multiplex PCR, yet TCRdb's version contains in-frame clones alone and is incomplete. The sample yields 60,000 to 90,000 clones, less than 90% seen once. The sequencing here drew on CD4+ or CD8+ T cells sorted from blood, taken in a trial of the OX40 agonist ivuxolimab. The receptors were gathered from an adult with an advanced solid tumor such as melanoma, head and neck, liver or kidney cancer.

The chain combines TRBV7-3 with TRBJ2-3; 7 bases fit TRBD2. CDR3 length equals 14 residues. The germline CDR1 and CDR2 sequences are SGHTA and FQGTGA. After removal of 7 bases from V and 3 bases from J, the junction contained 7 bases not matched to a gene. The CDR3: CASTSRGVTDTQYF. The CDR3 bases are TGTGCCAGCACCTCTCGGGGGGTAACAGATACGCAGTATTTT.

This sequence joins TRBV6-4 and TRBJ1-5; 8 bases align to TRBD1. Germline CDR1 and CDR2: MRHNA and SNTAGT. Trimming at V came to 0 bases and at J to 3 bases, leaving 7 bases not matched to a gene. The CDR3 covers 17 residues. DNA for the CDR3: TGTGCCAGCAGTGACTCGAAGTGGACAGGGCTCAATCAGCCCCAGCATTTT. Residues: CASSDSKWTGLNQPQHF.

This chain links TRBV2 with TRBJ1-2; tentatively, D is TRBD1 (6 bases). This CDR3 has 13 amino acids. Germline CDR1 SNHLY, CDR2 FYNNEI. Trimming removed 6 bases at V and 2 bases at J, with 10 bases between. The CDR3: CASRLTGNYGYTF. As DNA, the CDR3 is TGTGCCAGCAGGCTCACAGGGAACTATGGCTACACCTTC.

The chain employs TRBV2 and TRBJ1-1; D is undetermined. The CDR3 consists of 15 residues. CDR1 is SNHLY and CDR2 is FYNNEI in the germline V gene. V was cut by 1 base and J by 2 bases, with 11 bases left in between. The CDR3 DNA sequence: TGTGCCAGCAGTGAAGAGGGTTCTGGCAACACTGAAGCTTTCTTT. Amino acid sequence: CASSEEGSGNTEAFF.

The V call is TRBV4-1, the J call TRBJ2-3; TRBD2 aligns across 9 bases. There are 18 residues in the CDR3. V dropped 1 base and J dropped 4; count of bases not matched to a gene: 12. Germline CDR1 MGHRA, CDR2 YSYEKL. CDR3 DNA sequence: TGCGCCAGCAGCCAAGGTGTCATCCGGCGGGGGGGCGCAGATACGCAGTATTTT. Amino acids: CASSQGVIRRGGADTQYF.